This T cell receptor (beta chain) emerged from a study of B cell selection in AIRE deficiency. General study results and limits: Tconv and Treg cells from AIRE-deficient patients resembled healthy donors in TCRBV usage, CDR3 length and diversity. About 30.6% of healthy-shared Treg TCRbeta sequences appeared in patient Tconv cells. Shared Treg sequences had shorter CDR3s, biased toward rearrangements with few non-templated insertions.

Points on this clone: Its matching antigen is unknown.

CD4+CD127+ cells were sorted as the conventional CD4 T cells. Original analysis: About 120,000 patient and about 1.3x10^5 healthy donor in-frame TCRbeta sequences came from conventional T cells. Only in-frame clones appear in the TCRdb table, and some are missing; sequencing was by immunoSEQ multiplex PCR. That table gives V, J and clone size, and the DNA gave D and trimming. Of tens of thousands of clones listed, just under 97% were seen once; the top ten hold about 0.19%. Per the germline V gene, CDR1 is MNHEY and CDR2 is SMNVEV (reference sequence). V lost 5 bases and J lost 7; bases outside the gene matches: 10. This CDR3 spans 15 amino acids.

The chain has TRBV27 and TRBJ1-2; 10 nucleotides line up with TRBD1. The sequence was obtained from a human donor with AIRE deficiency. Sequenced material: conventional CD4+ T cells sorted from PBMCs. DNA of the CDR3: TGTGCCAGCAGTCTCCTGGGACAGGGGATCGCTGGCTACACCTTC. This gives the protein CASSLLGQGIAGYTF.